A single sample is the source of the 25 T cell receptor beta chains below, sequenced in a study of blood T cell repertoires in COVID-19 (dated by TCRdb to the early 2020s). Library generation was performed with the immunoSEQ multiplex PCR assay. In TCRdb, the immuneACCESS table is reduced to in-frame sequences with V and J assigned. These tables do not hold every clone; where another copy was compared, an unresolved V gene accounts for under half, and the others remain unexplained. The sample records about 89,000 clones, more than 65% of which are singletons. Jointly, the top ten make up about 6% of the sample. Sequencing was performed on peripheral blood. These receptors originate from a man aged 65 to 79 with COVID-19, enrolled during active disease.

This rearrangement joins TRBV27 to TRBJ2-2, with TRBD2 identical over 15 bases. With V trimmed by 8 bases and J by 6 bases, 16 bases remained unmatched. There are 19 residues in the CDR3. Germline CDR1 MNHEY, CDR2 SMNVEV (reference sequence). The CDR3 spells CASGAQVWTSGRVAGELFF. The CDR3 nucleotides read TGTGCCAGCGGCGCGCAAGTTTGGACTAGCGGGAGGGTGGCCGGGGAGCTGTTTTTT.

Many counts were recorded for this clone. This sequence joins TRBV5-4 and TRBJ1-3; D might be TRBD1 (5 bases). The CDR3 length is 15 residues. The V end was cut by 4 bases, the J end by 2 bases, with 13 bases between. CDR1 is SGHNT, CDR2 YYREEE, per germline (reference sequence). The CDR3 region is CASSRLQGPGNTIYF. The CDR3 nucleotides read TGTGCCAGCAGCCGTCTTCAGGGTCCTGGAAACACCATATATTTT.

The V call is TRBV7-9, the J call TRBJ1-4; D remains unclear. Trimming shortened V by 5 bases and J by 5 bases, and 9 bases separated the two germline ends. The CDR3 has 13 residues. Germline V gene lookup returns CDR1 SEHNR and CDR2 FQNEAQ (reference sequence). The CDR3 loop is CASSPNQNEKLFF. The CDR3 DNA is TGTGCCAGCAGCCCCAACCAGAATGAAAAACTGTTTTTT.

This clone has a single count. V and J are TRBV6-1 and TRBJ2-7; 11 positions agree with TRBD1. Trimming cost V 1 base and J 4 bases; bases outside gene matches: 3. The CDR3 is 15 amino acids. Per germline, CDR1 MNHNS and CDR2 SASEGT. CDR3 sequence: CASSEGTGGRYEQYF. As DNA, the CDR3 is TGTGCCAGCAGTGAAGGGACAGGGGGCAGGTACGAGCAGTACTTC.

Remarks on this clone: Just one base apart from a much larger clone, this may be a read error. The chain has TRBV5-6 and TRBJ2-2, with TRBD1 matching 12 bases. The CDR3 spans 15 residues. CDR1 is SGHDT, CDR2 YYEEEE, per germline. Trimming removed 2 bases from V and 7 bases from J; junction bases left unmatched: 3. The CDR3 loop is CASSFGTGGGGELFF. Here the CDR3 DNA reads TGTGCCAGCAGCTTCGGGACAGGGGGCGGCGGGGAGCTGTTTTTT.

In its sample, this clone was seen once. V usage is TRBV10-3 and J usage is TRBJ1-5, with D possibly TRBD1 on 5 matching bases. This CDR3 has 14 residues. The V end was cut by 6 bases, the J end by 3 bases, with 12 bases between. Germline V CDR1 and CDR2: ENHRY, SYGVKD. The CDR3, as DNA: TGTGCCATCAGGGGCGGGGACTTCAATCAGCCCCAGCATTTT. This encodes CAIRGGDFNQPQHF.

The chain couples TRBV28 to TRBJ1-5, with unresolved D. V shed 6 bases and J shed 3 bases, with 18 bases lying between them. The CDR3 sequence is 16 residues long. CDR1 MDHEN and CDR2 SYDVKM come from the germline V gene. DNA for the CDR3: TGTGCCAGCAGGCCCTCGGTCGGGTCCCCCAATCAGCCCCAGCATTTT. As protein: CASRPSVGSPNQPQHF.

This chain links TRBV11-2 with TRBJ2-3; D is possibly TRBD1 (6 bases). V gave up 2 bases and J gave up 0 bases, with 12 bases separating them. This CDR3 is built from 16 residues. Per the germline V gene, CDR1 is SGHAT and CDR2 is FQNNGV. The chain's CDR3 is CASSLLGRGSTDTQYF. DNA of the CDR3: TGTGCCAGCAGCTTACTGGGCAGGGGTAGCACAGATACGCAGTATTTT.

The genes are TRBV4-1 and TRBJ2-3; 10 bases agree with TRBD2. CDR1 and CDR2 from the germline V gene are MGHRA and YSYEKL. This CDR3 region has 14 residues. J gave up 5 bases and V 1 base, and 0 bases lay outside the gene matches. CDR3: CASSQGLAGDTQYF. DNA of the CDR3: TGCGCCAGCAGCCAAGGACTAGCGGGAGATACGCAGTATTTT.

This sequence joins TRBV4-3 and TRBJ1-2, with unresolved D. From germline, CDR1 is LGHNA and CDR2 YSLEER. The CDR3 sequence is 13 residues long. V shed 0 bases and J shed 5 bases, with 7 bases lying between them. In DNA form, the CDR3 reads TGCGCCAGCAGCCAAGATCGACAATATGGCTACACCTTC. Its protein is CASSQDRQYGYTF.

The V gene is TRBV9, the J gene TRBJ1-4, with 9 bases fitting TRBD1. This CDR3 is built from 15 residues. The germline V gene has CDR1 SGDLS and CDR2 YYNGEE. Trimming removed 3 bases from V and 10 bases from J; junction bases left unmatched: 10. The chain's CDR3 is CASSATTGGHAKLFF. In nucleotides, the CDR3 is TGTGCCAGCAGCGCGACGACAGGGGGGCATGCAAAACTGTTTTTT.

This chain uses TRBV12-5 with TRBJ1-6; D remains unclear. V lost 1 base, J lost 7 bases, and 8 bases lay in between. The CDR3 is made up of 14 amino acids. Germline V lookup: CDR1 LGHNT, CDR2 FRNRAP. The CDR3 sequence: CASGLGQVNSPLHF. CDR3 nucleotide sequence: TGTGCTAGTGGTTTGGGGCAGGTAAATTCACCCCTCCACTTT.

V and J are TRBV27 and TRBJ1-2, with 7 bases fitting TRBD1. The CDR3 runs to 17 residues. Germline loops: CDR1 MNHEY, CDR2 SMNVEV (reference sequence). Germline trimming cut 5 bases from V and 5 bases from J; bases unmatched to any gene: 17. The CDR3 DNA is TGTGCCAGCAGTCCCTCTGGGACAGCGTATGTGGATTATGGCTACACCTTC. Amino acid sequence: CASSPSGTAYVDYGYTF.

This rearrangement joins TRBV6-5 to TRBJ1-5, with D maybe TRBD1 (6 bases). Germline lookup yields CDR1 MNHEY and CDR2 SVGAGI. Trimming left V 4 bases short and J 3 bases short, with 16 bases between. CDR3 length: 16 amino acids. CDR3 DNA sequence: TGTGCCAGCAGTTCACCGGGACAAGGCTACAATCAGCCCCAGCATTTT. Residues: CASSSPGQGYNQPQHF.

The V call is TRBV15, the J call TRBJ2-3; 7 bases map to TRBD1. V trimming: 2 bases; J trimming: 7 bases; junction bases outside the gene matches: 15. CDR3 size: 17 residues. Per germline, CDR1 LNHNV and CDR2 YYDKDF (reference sequence). In DNA form, the CDR3 reads TGTGCCACCAGCAGACGAAACACCGGGACAGTACATTATACGCAGTATTTT. It codes for CATSRRNTGTVHYTQYF.

The rearrangement uses TRBV6-5 and TRBJ2-1, with D possibly matching TRBD2 (5 bases). The CDR3 covers 13 residues. V was clipped by 8 bases and J by 0 bases, with 8 bases between them. From germline, CDR1 is MNHEY and CDR2 SVGAGI. The CDR3 nucleotides read TGTGCCAGCGGGAGAAGCTCCTACAATGAGCAGTTCTTC. Its translation is CASGRSSYNEQFF.

CDR3 in amino acids: CASSPGTVKSYEQYF. The CDR3 DNA sequence: TGTGCCAGCAGCCCTGGGACAGTTAAATCCTACGAGCAGTACTTC. The chain uses TRBV7-2 and TRBJ2-7, with 7 bases aligning to TRBD1. The CDR3 extends over 15 amino acids. V shed 5 bases, J shed 1 base, and the junction held 8 bases outside the gene matches. The germline V gene has CDR1 SGHTA and CDR2 FQGNSA.

This clone occurred a few times. The chain combines TRBV4-2 with TRBJ1-5; D is ambiguous. Per the germline V gene, CDR1 is LGHNA and CDR2 is YNFKEQ. V lost 4 bases and J 2 bases, leaving 12 bases between the germline ends. The CDR3 spans 15 residues. CDR3: CASSLSSGRNQPQHF. The CDR3 region has the DNA TGTGCCAGCAGCCTTTCCTCGGGTCGCAATCAGCCCCAGCATTTT.

The DNA for the CDR3 is TGTGCCAGCAGTTTATCCCCGGACAGGGTGTCCTACGAGCAGTACTTC. It codes for CASSLSPDRVSYEQYF. The rearrangement links TRBV28 to TRBJ2-7, with 8 bases lining up with TRBD1. From germline, CDR1 is MDHEN and CDR2 SYDVKM. V lost 1 base to trimming and J lost 1 base; unmatched junction nucleotides: 6. The CDR3 spans 16 residues.

V and J are TRBV6-6 and TRBJ1-2, with D possibly being TRBD1 (5 bases). With 6 bases removed from V and 0 bases from J, the gap between germline ends came to 11 bases. Germline values: CDR1 MNHNY, CDR2 SVGAGI (reference sequence). The CDR3 spans 14 residues. The CDR3 DNA sequence: TGTGCCAGCAGCAAGACAGACACTAACTATGGCTACACCTTC. This codes for CASSKTDTNYGYTF.

In its sample, this clone was seen a few times. This sequence joins TRBV28 and TRBJ2-3; 10 nucleotides line up with TRBD2. The germline gives CDR1 MDHEN, CDR2 SYDVKM. The CDR3 runs to 17 residues. V shed 6 bases and J 4 bases; nucleotides not matched to a gene: 13. The CDR3 protein is CASSRPLAGVQADTQYF. CDR3 DNA: TGTGCCAGCAGCCGCCCGCTAGCGGGAGTTCAGGCAGATACGCAGTATTTT.

V gene TRBV30 combines with J gene TRBJ1-1; unclear D gene. Germline values: CDR1 GTSNPN, CDR2 SVGIG (reference sequence). V was shortened by 1 base and J by 4 bases, with 7 bases between the two germline ends. This CDR3 has 12 amino acids. The CDR3 reads CAWSAGITEAFF. Written as DNA, the CDR3 is TGTGCCTGGAGTGCGGGGATCACTGAAGCTTTCTTT.

The V and J genes are TRBV29-1 and TRBJ1-2; no clear D. V lost 4 bases and J 3 bases, leaving 15 bases between the germline ends. Germline CDR1 reads SQVTM; CDR2 reads ANQGSEA. This CDR3 has 14 residues. This CDR3 is CSVGKRSPDYGYTF. CDR3 nucleotide sequence: TGCAGCGTTGGTAAGAGGTCCCCGGACTATGGCTACACCTTC.

The chain links TRBV6-5 to TRBJ1-1; D is uncertain. Trimming took 6 bases from V and 1 from J, leaving 12 bases between them. The CDR3 sequence is 14 residues long. Germline V gene lookup returns CDR1 MNHEY and CDR2 SVGAGI. CDR3 sequence reads: CASRAAGRNTEAFF. Here the CDR3 DNA reads TGTGCCAGCAGAGCGGCGGGGAGGAACACTGAAGCTTTCTTT.

The chain carries TRBV25-1 and TRBJ1-1, with a tentative D call TRBD1 (6 bases). Germline V lookup: CDR1 MGHDK, CDR2 SYGVNS. The CDR3 consists of 15 residues. Trimming shortened V by 7 bases and J by 0 bases, and 15 bases separated the two germline ends. The CDR3 sequence is CASNLGGGLNTEAFF. The DNA for the CDR3 is TGTGCCAGCAATTTGGGCGGGGGCCTGAACACTGAAGCTTTCTTT.